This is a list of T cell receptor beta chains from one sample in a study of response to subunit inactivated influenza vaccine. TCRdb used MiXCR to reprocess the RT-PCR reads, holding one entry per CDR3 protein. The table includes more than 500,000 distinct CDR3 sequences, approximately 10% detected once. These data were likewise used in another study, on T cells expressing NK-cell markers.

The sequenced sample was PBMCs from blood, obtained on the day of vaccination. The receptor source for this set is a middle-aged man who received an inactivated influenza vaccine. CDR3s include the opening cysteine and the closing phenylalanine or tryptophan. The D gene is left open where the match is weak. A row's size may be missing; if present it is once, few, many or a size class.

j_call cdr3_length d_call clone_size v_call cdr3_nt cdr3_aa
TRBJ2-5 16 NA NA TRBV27 TGTGCCATCAGTTTATTTGCCCGACAGGTCCAAGAGACCCAGTACTTC CAISLFARQVQETQYF
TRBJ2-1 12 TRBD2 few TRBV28 TGTGCCAGCACTAGCGGGCCAAATGAGCAGTTCTTC CASTSGPNEQFF
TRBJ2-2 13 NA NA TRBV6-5 TGTGCCAGCAGTTACGCAAGGGGGGATGCGCTGTTTTTT CASSYARGDALFF
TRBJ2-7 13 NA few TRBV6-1 TGTGCCAGCGGGGAGGGGGGGGCCTACGAGCAGTACTTC CASGEGGAYEQYF
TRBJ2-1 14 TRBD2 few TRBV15 TGTGCCACCAGGAGGACTAGCGGACTCAATGAGCAGTTCTTC CATRRTSGLNEQFF
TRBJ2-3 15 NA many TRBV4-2 TGTGCCAGCAGCCAAGACGGCTTCGGCACAGATACGCAGTATTTT CASSQDGFGTDTQYF
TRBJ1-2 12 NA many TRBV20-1 TGCAGTGCTTGGGTGGTGAACTATGGCTACACCTTC CSAWVVNYGYTF
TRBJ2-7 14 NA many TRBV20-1 TGCAGTGCTCCGCGACGGGGGCAAACCTACGAGCAGTACTTC CSAPRRGQTYEQYF
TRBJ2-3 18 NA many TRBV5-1 TGCGCCAGCAGCTTGGCCAGGGGACTCATAAGCTCGTCAGATACGCAGTATTTT CASSLARGLISSSDTQYF
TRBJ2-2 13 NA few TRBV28 TGTGCCAGCATTAAGGGAGGTACCGGGGAGCTGTTTTTT CASIKGGTGELFF
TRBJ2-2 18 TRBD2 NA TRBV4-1 TGTGCCATGGGCGCCGGGGGGAGACGTAGGGCGAACACCGGGGAGCTGTTTTTT CAMGAGGRRRANTGELFF
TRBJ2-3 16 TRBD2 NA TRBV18 TGTGCCAGCTCACCACCGTTCAGCGGGAGGACAGATACGCAGTATTTT CASSPPFSGRTDTQYF
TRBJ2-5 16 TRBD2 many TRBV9 TGTGCCAGCAGCGTGAACGCGGGACTAGTGACAGAGACCCAGTACTTC CASSVNAGLVTETQYF
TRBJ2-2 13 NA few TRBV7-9 TGTGCCAGCAGCTTAACCCGCTACGGGGAGCTGTTTTTT CASSLTRYGELFF
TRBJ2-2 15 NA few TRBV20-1 TGCAGTGCTAGAGAAACGGGACCTAACACCGGGGAGCTGTTTTTT CSARETGPNTGELFF
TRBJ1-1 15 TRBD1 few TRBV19 TGTGCCAGTAGTTTTACCGGGACAGGGCTCGCTGAAGCTTTCTTT CASSFTGTGLAEAFF
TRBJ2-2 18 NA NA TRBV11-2 TGTGCCAGCAGCCCCCGCCCCCCCTCAAGACCGAACACCGGGGAGCTGTTTTTT CASSPRPPSRPNTGELFF
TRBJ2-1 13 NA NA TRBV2 TGTGCCAGCAGTGCTCCAGGGGTTGATGAGCAGTTCTTC CASSAPGVDEQFF
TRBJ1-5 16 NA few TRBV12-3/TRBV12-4 TGTGCCAGCAGTTTTCTCCCAGAGAATAGCAATCAGCCCCAGCATTTT CASSFLPENSNQPQHF
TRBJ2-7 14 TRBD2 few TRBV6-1 TGTGCCAGCAGCGAGCGGGGGCAAAATTATGAGCAGTACTTC CASSERGQNYEQYF
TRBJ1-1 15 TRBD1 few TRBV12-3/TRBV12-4 TGTGCCAGCAGTTGGACAGGGGCAGGGAACACTGAAGCTTTCTTT CASSWTGAGNTEAFF
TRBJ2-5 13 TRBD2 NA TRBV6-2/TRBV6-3 TGTGCCAGCAGTTGGACTAGCGGGCAGACCCAGTACTTC CASSWTSGQTQYF
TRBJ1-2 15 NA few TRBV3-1 TGTGCCAGCAGCCAAGGGGAGGGCGGTTACTATGGCTACACCTTC CASSQGEGGYYGYTF
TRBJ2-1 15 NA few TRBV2 TGTGCCAGCAGTAGGCGAGTCTCTACCTACAATGAGCAGTTCTTC CASSRRVSTYNEQFF
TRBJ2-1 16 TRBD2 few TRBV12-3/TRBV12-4 TGTGCCAGCAGTCTGGGGACTAGCGGGTTCAACAATGAGCAGTTCTTC CASSLGTSGFNNEQFF
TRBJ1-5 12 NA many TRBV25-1 TGTGCCAGCAGGTCGGGGAATCAGCCCCAGCATTTT CASRSGNQPQHF
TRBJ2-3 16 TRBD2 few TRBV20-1 TGCAGTGCTCGCATTGTAGCGGGAGTTATCACAGATACGCAGTATTTT CSARIVAGVITDTQYF
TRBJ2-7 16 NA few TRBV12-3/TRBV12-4 TGTGCCAGCAGTTTGTCCGCCGGGACGCGACCCTACGAGCAGTACTTC CASSLSAGTRPYEQYF
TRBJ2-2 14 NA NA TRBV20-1 TGCAGTGCTTTCCAGGGAACGAACACCGGGGAGCTGTTTTTT CSAFQGTNTGELFF
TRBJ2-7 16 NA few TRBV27 TGTGCCAGCAGTCCATACCCCAGGGGGGTCTTTAGCGAGCAGTACTTC CASSPYPRGVFSEQYF
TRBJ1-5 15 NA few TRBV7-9 TGTGCCAGCAGCTTTGGGTCAGGGAGTATTCAGCCCCAGCATTTT CASSFGSGSIQPQHF
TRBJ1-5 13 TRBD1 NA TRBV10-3 TGTGCCATCACAGGGGGCCCCAATCAGCCCCAGCATTTT CAITGGPNQPQHF
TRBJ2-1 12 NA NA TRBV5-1 TGCGCCAGCAGCCCACAGTACAGTGAGCAGTTCTTC CASSPQYSEQFF
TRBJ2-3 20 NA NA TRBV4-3 TGCGCCAGCAGCCAAGGGGCGCTGGTGCTTAGCGGAGCCAGCACAGATACGCAGTATTTT CASSQGALVLSGASTDTQYF
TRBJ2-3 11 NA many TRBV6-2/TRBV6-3 TGTGCCAGCAGCCTACGGGGTACGCAGTATTTT CASSLRGTQYF
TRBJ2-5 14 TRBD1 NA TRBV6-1 TGTGCCAGCAGGCGAACCCAGGGGGCAGAGACCCAGTACTTC CASRRTQGAETQYF
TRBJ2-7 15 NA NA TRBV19 TGTGCCAGTAGGCCCGAGGCTGGGGACTCTAGGGAGCAGTACTTC CASRPEAGDSREQYF
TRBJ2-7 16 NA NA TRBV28 TGTGCCAGCAGTTTATCTGCGGGACTGGGTTCCTACGAGCAGTACTTC CASSLSAGLGSYEQYF
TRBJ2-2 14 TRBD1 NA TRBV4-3 TGCGCCAGCAGCTTACAGGGGGCTATCGGGGAGCTGTTTTTT CASSLQGAIGELFF
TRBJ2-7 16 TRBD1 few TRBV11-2 TGTGCCAGCAGCAGAGTAGGCAGGGGGTTATTCTACGAGCAGTACTTC CASSRVGRGLFYEQYF
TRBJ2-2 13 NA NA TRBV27 TGTGCCAGCAGTTTTTCCGGACCCGGGGAGCTGTTTTTT CASSFSGPGELFF
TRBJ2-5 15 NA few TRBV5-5 TGTGCCAGCAGCGTCTTAGGGGATTTCGGGGAGACCCAGTACTTC CASSVLGDFGETQYF
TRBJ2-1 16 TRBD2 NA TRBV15 TGTGCCACCAGCAGTCCCGGGACTAGCGGAAACAATGAGCAGTTCTTC CATSSPGTSGNNEQFF
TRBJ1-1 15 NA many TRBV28 TGTGCCAGCAGTTTACCTTCGGAACCGAACACTGAAGCTTTCTTT CASSLPSEPNTEAFF
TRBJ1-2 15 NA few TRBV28 TGTGCCAGCAGTTCCCCCCATTCGGGAGGATCTGGCTACACCTTC CASSSPHSGGSGYTF
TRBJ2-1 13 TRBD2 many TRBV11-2 TGTGCCAGCAGCTTAGATCTGCGGGGGTTACAGTTCTTC CASSLDLRGLQFF
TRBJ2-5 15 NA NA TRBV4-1 TGCGCCAGCAGCCGCAAGGGAAATCTACAAGAGACCCAGTACTTC CASSRKGNLQETQYF
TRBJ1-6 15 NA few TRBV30 TGTGCCTGGAGGGGACCGAGCTCCTATAATTCACCCCTCCACTTT CAWRGPSSYNSPLHF
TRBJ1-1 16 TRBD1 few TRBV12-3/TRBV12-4 TGTGCCAGCAGTTTAAGGCCGACAGGGGCCTCCACTGAAGCTTTCTTT CASSLRPTGASTEAFF
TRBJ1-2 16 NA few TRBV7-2 TGTGCCAGCAGCTCGGGACCACTTAAGGGGAAAGGCGGCTACACCTTC CASSSGPLKGKGGYTF
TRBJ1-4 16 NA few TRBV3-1 TGTGCCAGCAGCCTCAGGTCGGGCAGGACTAATGAAAAACTGTTTTTT CASSLRSGRTNEKLFF
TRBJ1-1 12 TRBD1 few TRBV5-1 TGCGCCAGCAGCACCGGGACAGGGGAAGCTTTCTTT CASSTGTGEAFF
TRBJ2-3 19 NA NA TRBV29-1 TGCAGCGTTGAAGCCGGAGTAGCCCGATCTTCCGAACTTCCAGATACGCAGTATTTT CSVEAGVARSSELPDTQYF
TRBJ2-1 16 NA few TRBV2 TGTGCCAGCAGTGAAGGCCCAGGGGTAGGCTACAATGAGCAGTTCTTC CASSEGPGVGYNEQFF
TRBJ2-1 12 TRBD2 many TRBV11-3 TGTGCCAGCAGCGAAGCGGGGTATGAGCAGTTCTTC CASSEAGYEQFF
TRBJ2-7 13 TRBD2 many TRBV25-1 TGTGCCAGCCGATCTAGCGGGAGCTACGAGCAGTACTTC CASRSSGSYEQYF
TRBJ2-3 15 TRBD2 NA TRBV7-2 TGTGCCAGCGAGCGGGCGCGGGGGGGCACAGATACGCAGTATTTT CASERARGGTDTQYF